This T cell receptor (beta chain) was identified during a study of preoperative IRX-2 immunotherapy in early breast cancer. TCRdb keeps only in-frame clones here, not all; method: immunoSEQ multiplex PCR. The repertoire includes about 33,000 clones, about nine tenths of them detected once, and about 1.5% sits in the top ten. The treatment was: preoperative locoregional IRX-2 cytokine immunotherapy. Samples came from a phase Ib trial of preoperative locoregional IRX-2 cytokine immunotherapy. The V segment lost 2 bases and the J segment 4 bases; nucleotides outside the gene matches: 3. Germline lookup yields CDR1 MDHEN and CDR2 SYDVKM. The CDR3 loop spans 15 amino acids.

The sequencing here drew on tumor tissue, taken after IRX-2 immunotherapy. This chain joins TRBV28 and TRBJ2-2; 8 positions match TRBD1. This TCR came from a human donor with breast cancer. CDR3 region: CASSLRQGRTGELFF. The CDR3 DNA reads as TGTGCCAGCAGTTTAAGACAGGGGCGCACCGGGGAGCTGTTTTTT.